What follows are 24 T cell receptor beta chains derived from one specimen sequenced in a study of Ad26.COV2.S vaccination and SARS-CoV-2 variants. Generated by immunoSEQ multiplex PCR, the TCRdb table keeps only in-frame clones and is missing some. The profile shows around 370,000 clones, around 90% of them singletons. Sequenced material: peripheral blood, taken after recovery from COVID-19. These receptors were collected from a human donor who had recovered from COVID-19.

J is TRBJ2-2 and V is TRBV7-6, with TRBD2 identical over 14 bases. After removal of 1 base from V and 6 bases from J, the junction contained 4 bases not matched to a gene. The CDR3 is 17 residues long. Germline CDR1 is SGHVS and CDR2 is FNYEAQ. As DNA, the CDR3 is TGTGCCAGCAGCTTAGGGGGACTAGCGGGGGATGCCGGGGAGCTGTTTTTT. It translates to CASSLGGLAGDAGELFF.

The CDR3 DNA reads TGTGCCAGCAGCTTGGGCAGGGGGATTCAGCCCCAGCATTTT. This gives the protein CASSLGRGIQPQHF. The V call is TRBV5-6, the J call TRBJ1-5, with TRBD1 matching over 7 bases. The CDR3 length is 14 residues. Germline assignment: CDR1 SGHDT and CDR2 YYEEEE. Germline trimming cut 0 bases from V and 6 bases from J; bases unmatched to any gene: 3.

This chain links TRBV5-4 with TRBJ2-2, with no clear D. Trimming left V 2 bases short and J 3 bases short, with 11 bases between. From germline, CDR1 is SGHNT and CDR2 YYREEE (reference sequence). There are 15 residues in the CDR3. Here the CDR3 DNA reads TGTGCCAGCAGCTTTATATCTGAGGACACCGGGGAGCTGTTTTTT. It specifies CASSFISEDTGELFF.

The chain is built from TRBV16 and TRBJ1-2; the D is unclear. V lost 0 bases to trimming and J lost 8 bases, with 16 bases between them. The CDR3 extends over 15 amino acids. CDR1 is KGHSY and CDR2 is FQNENV in the germline V gene. CDR3 sequence: CASSQSSMLGGGYTF. The DNA of the CDR3 is TGTGCCAGCAGCCAATCGTCCATGCTGGGTGGAGGCTACACCTTC.

CDR3 sequence: CATSTYRDYGYTF. CDR3 nucleotide sequence: TGTGCCACCAGCACATACAGAGACTATGGCTACACCTTC. The rearrangement uses TRBV15 and TRBJ1-2, with no clear D. The CDR3 consists of 13 residues. Deletions cut 4 bases from V and 3 bases from J, with 9 bases between. The germline gives CDR1 LNHNV, CDR2 YYDKDF (reference sequence). The whole variable domain, remainder taken from reference TRBV15 and TRBJ1-2, is DAMVIQNPRYQVTQFGKPVTLSCSQTLNHNVMYWYQQKSSQAPKLLFHYYDKDFNNEADTPDNFQSRRPNTSFCFLDIRSPGLGDTAMYLCATSTYRDYGYTFGSGTRLTVV.

This chain links TRBV29-1 with TRBJ1-2; TRBD1 agrees at 10 bases. V lost 6 bases to trimming and J lost 8 bases; unmatched junction nucleotides: 9. The CDR3 spans 13 residues. The V gene's germline CDR1 is SQVTM and CDR2 ANQGSEA. The CDR3 DNA reads as TGCAGCGTACCGTTGGGACAGGGGAACGGCTACACCTTC. Translated: CSVPLGQGNGYTF. Full variable domain (rest looked up from reference TRBV29-1 and TRBJ1-2): SAVISQKPSRDICQRGTSLTIQCQVDSQVTMMFWYRQQPGQSLTLIATANQGSEATYESGFVIDKFPISRPNLTFSTLTVSNMSPEDSSIYLCSVPLGQGNGYTFGSGTRLTVV.

The chain uses TRBV5-1 and TRBJ2-7; TRBD1 is a possible D gene (5 bases). The CDR3 is 11 amino acids. Germline CDR1 SGHRS, CDR2 YFSETQ. Trimming took 3 bases from V and 11 from J, leaving 12 bases between them. The CDR3 loop reads CASSSSGHEYF. As DNA, the CDR3 is TGCGCCAGCAGCTCCTCTGGACATGAGTACTTC.

The chain is built from TRBV9 and TRBJ2-5, with D perhaps matching TRBD2 (5 bases). Trimming removed 3 bases from V and 2 bases from J, with 11 bases in between. CDR1 is SGDLS and CDR2 is YYNGEE in the germline V gene. The CDR3 is made up of 14 amino acids. This CDR3 is CASSAGSPQETQYF. CDR3 sequence (DNA): TGTGCCAGCAGCGCGGGGTCTCCGCAAGAGACCCAGTACTTC.

This CDR3 reads CASSLGGGDTGELFF. The CDR3 bases are TGTGCCAGCAGCCTAGGAGGAGGCGACACCGGGGAGCTGTTTTTT. The V gene is TRBV7-7, the J gene TRBJ2-2; D perhaps matches TRBD2 (5 bases). Trimming left V 5 bases short and J 3 bases short, with 13 bases between. Per germline, CDR1 SSHAT and CDR2 FNYEAQ (reference sequence). This CDR3 is 15 amino acids long.

The gene calls are TRBV11-2 and TRBJ2-7, with 8 bases fitting TRBD1. J lost 1 base, V lost 4 bases, and 9 bases had no gene match. The CDR3 is 16 residues long. CDR1 is SGHAT, CDR2 FQNNGV, per germline. The CDR3 is CASSSIQGVGSYEQYF. The CDR3 nucleotides read TGTGCCAGCAGCTCCATACAGGGGGTAGGGTCCTACGAGCAGTACTTC.

Here the CDR3 reads CASSLQRANIQYF. The CDR3 DNA reads as TGTGCCAGCAGCCTCCAGCGGGCGAACATTCAGTACTTC. The genes are TRBV13 and TRBJ2-4; possibly TRBD2 for D (6 bases). V lost 5 bases and J lost 7, with 12 bases in between. CDR3 length: 13 amino acids. CDR1 and CDR2 from the germline V gene are PRHDT and FYEKMQ (reference sequence).

This rearrangement joins TRBV19 to TRBJ1-1, with 7 nucleotides matching TRBD1. Losses at the gene ends were 10 bases for V and 1 base for J; bases not matched to a gene: 6. In germline, CDR1 is LNHDA, CDR2 SQIVND (reference sequence). This CDR3 is built from 13 residues. In DNA form, the CDR3 reads TGTGCCATTTCGACAGGGCCGAACACTGAAGCTTTCTTT. It specifies CAISTGPNTEAFF.

V gene TRBV7-3 combines with J gene TRBJ2-1; maybe TRBD2 (5 bases). CDR1 and CDR2 (germline): SGHTA, FQGTGA. Trimming stripped 1 base from V and 8 bases from J, with 18 bases between. CDR3 size: 16 residues. The CDR3 region is CASSLNPLGPGDEQFF. The CDR3 DNA reads as TGTGCCAGCAGCTTAAACCCACTAGGCCCCGGGGATGAGCAGTTCTTC.

The V call is TRBV5-8, the J call TRBJ2-7; the D is unclear. Trimming removed 2 bases at V and 0 bases at J, with 6 bases between. Germline CDR1 and CDR2: SGHTS and YDEGEE. This CDR3 is built from 13 residues. The CDR3 region has the DNA TGTGCCAGCAGCTTACCTGTCTCCTACGAGCAGTACTTC. Translated, it gives CASSLPVSYEQYF.

CDR3 bases: TGTGCCAGCAGCGCGGACAGCCTCTATAATTCACCCCTCCACTTT. Its translation: CASSADSLYNSPLHF. The rearrangement links TRBV7-6 to TRBJ1-6; D perhaps matches TRBD1 (6 bases). V lost 5 bases, J lost 3 bases, and 11 bases lay in between. Germline V gene lookup returns CDR1 SGHVS and CDR2 FNYEAQ. The CDR3 loop spans 15 amino acids.

The J gene is TRBJ2-3, the V gene TRBV7-2; TRBD2 aligns across 8 bases. The germline gives CDR1 SGHTA, CDR2 FQGNSA. Unmatched junction bases numbered 11, after V lost 5 bases and J lost 1 base. This CDR3 is 17 amino acids long. CDR3 region: CASSNKGAGGRTDTQYF. The CDR3 nucleotides are TGTGCCAGCAGCAATAAAGGGGCGGGGGGCCGCACAGATACGCAGTATTTT.

This clone was detected once. This sequence joins TRBV18 and TRBJ1-1, with TRBD1 matching 11 bases. The V segment lost 4 bases and the J segment 7 bases; nucleotides outside the gene matches: 5. CDR3 length: 14 amino acids. Germline CDR1 reads KGHSH; CDR2 reads LQKENI. CDR3 amino acids: CASSLGQGAVEAFF. As DNA, the CDR3 is TGTGCCAGCTCACTAGGACAGGGGGCTGTTGAAGCTTTCTTT.

This clone was recorded a few times. V usage is TRBV25-1 and J usage is TRBJ2-7; unclear D gene. The germline V and J ends were trimmed by 5 bases and 6 bases, with 8 bases remaining between them. This CDR3 spans 11 amino acids. Germline V lookup: CDR1 MGHDK, CDR2 SYGVNS. In nucleotides, the CDR3 is TGTGCCAGCAGTTTAATAGGCGAGCAGTACTTC. This encodes CASSLIGEQYF.

The chain combines TRBV4-1 with TRBJ2-7, with 7 bases that match TRBD2. In germline, CDR1 is MGHRA, CDR2 YSYEKL. The length of the CDR3 is 15 residues. The V gene end was trimmed by 1 base and the J gene end by 6 bases; junction bases not matched to a gene: 9. CDR3 residues: CASSQAPFGTIEQYF. The CDR3 DNA is TGCGCCAGCAGCCAAGCCCCGTTCGGGACTATCGAGCAGTACTTC.

The chain carries TRBV6-5 and TRBJ1-1; no firm D call. This CDR3 region has 11 residues. CDR1 and CDR2 from the germline V gene are MNHEY and SVGAGI. Trimming shortened V by 9 bases and J by 0 bases, and 5 bases separated the two germline ends. The DNA of the CDR3 is TGTGCCAGTGCTGTGAACACTGAAGCTTTCTTT. Its translation: CASAVNTEAFF.

J is TRBJ2-3 and V is TRBV6-5; 8 bases line up with TRBD1. J lost 2 bases, V lost 7 bases, and 5 bases had no gene match. The germline CDR1 and CDR2 sequences are MNHEY and SVGAGI. This CDR3 contains 14 residues. CDR3 DNA sequence: TGTGCCAGCAAGTCAGGGGGCTTCACAGATACGCAGTATTTT. It specifies CASKSGGFTDTQYF.

The genes are TRBV3-1 (or the pseudogene TRBV3-2) and TRBJ1-1; D gene unclear. Trimming removed 8 bases at V and 1 base at J, with 8 bases between. This CDR3 has 12 amino acids. Germline lookup yields CDR1 LGHDT and CDR2 YNNKEL (reference sequence). The CDR3 sequence is CASRDPNTEAFF. The CDR3 nucleotides read TGTGCCAGCCGAGACCCGAACACTGAAGCTTTCTTT.

With respect to this clone: This sample includes further DNA sequences coding for the same CDR3. The chain combines TRBV18 with TRBJ2-1, with TRBD2 as a possible D gene (6 bases). The CDR3 has 16 residues. Germline CDR1 KGHSH, CDR2 LQKENI. V was clipped by 0 bases and J by 0 bases, with 9 bases between them. CDR3 bases: TGTGCCAGCTCACCACCGGCGGGGAGCTCCTACAATGAGCAGTTCTTC. Translating it yields CASSPPAGSSYNEQFF.

The J gene is TRBJ1-2, the V gene TRBV6-1; D not resolved. CDR3 length equals 12 residues. Germline V CDR1 and CDR2: MNHNS, SASEGT. V gave up 3 bases and J gave up 2 bases, with 4 bases separating them. This CDR3 reads CASSDSNYGYTF. The CDR3 bases are TGTGCCAGCAGTGACAGCAACTATGGCTACACCTTC.